Below, one T cell receptor (beta chain) is given with its context. The data originate from a study of blood T cell repertoires in COVID-19. Study as a whole: Sample material is recorded as cDNA or gDNA derived from T cells, B-cell-depleted T cells, or PBMCs.

The V gene end was trimmed by 0 bases and the J gene end by 5 bases; junction bases not matched to a gene: 4. The CDR3 consists of 17 residues. Germline values: CDR1 SGHTA, CDR2 FQGNSA. Measured with immunoSEQ multiplex PCR; TCRdb has only the in-frame clones, and not every one. The data contain roughly 190,000 clones, about 76% of them singletons. The specimen sequenced was peripheral blood. V gene TRBV7-2 combines with J gene TRBJ2-3, with 14 bases identical to TRBD2. This clonotype was sampled from a woman between 45 and 65 years old with active or convalescent COVID-19. The CDR3 region is CASSLATSGGAEDTQYF. The CDR3 nucleotides are TGTGCCAGCAGCTTAGCGACTAGCGGGGGGGCCGAAGATACGCAGTATTTT.